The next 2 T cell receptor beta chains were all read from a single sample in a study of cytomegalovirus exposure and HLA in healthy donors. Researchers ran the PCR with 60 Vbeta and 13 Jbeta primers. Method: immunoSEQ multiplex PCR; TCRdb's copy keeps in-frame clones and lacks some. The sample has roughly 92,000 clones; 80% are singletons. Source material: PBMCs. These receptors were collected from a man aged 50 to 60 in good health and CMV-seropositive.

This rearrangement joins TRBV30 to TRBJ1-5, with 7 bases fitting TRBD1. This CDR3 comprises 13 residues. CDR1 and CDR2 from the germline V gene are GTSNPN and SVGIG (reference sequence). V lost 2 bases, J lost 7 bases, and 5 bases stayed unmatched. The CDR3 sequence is CAWSQGVRQPQHF. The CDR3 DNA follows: TGTGCCTGGAGTCAGGGGGTGAGGCAGCCCCAGCATTTT. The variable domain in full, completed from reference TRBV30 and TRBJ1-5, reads SQTIHQWPATLVQPVGSPLSLECTVEGTSNPNLYWYRQAAGRGLQLLFYSVGIGQISSEVPQNLSASRPQDRQFILSSKKLLLSDSGFYLCAWSQGVRQPQHFGDGTRLSIL.

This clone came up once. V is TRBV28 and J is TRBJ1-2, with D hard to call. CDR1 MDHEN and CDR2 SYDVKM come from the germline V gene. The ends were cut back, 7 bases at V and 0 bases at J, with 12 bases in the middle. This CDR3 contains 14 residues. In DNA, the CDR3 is TGTGCCAGCAAAACCGGAGGAGCTAACTATGGCTACACCTTC. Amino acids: CASKTGGANYGYTF.